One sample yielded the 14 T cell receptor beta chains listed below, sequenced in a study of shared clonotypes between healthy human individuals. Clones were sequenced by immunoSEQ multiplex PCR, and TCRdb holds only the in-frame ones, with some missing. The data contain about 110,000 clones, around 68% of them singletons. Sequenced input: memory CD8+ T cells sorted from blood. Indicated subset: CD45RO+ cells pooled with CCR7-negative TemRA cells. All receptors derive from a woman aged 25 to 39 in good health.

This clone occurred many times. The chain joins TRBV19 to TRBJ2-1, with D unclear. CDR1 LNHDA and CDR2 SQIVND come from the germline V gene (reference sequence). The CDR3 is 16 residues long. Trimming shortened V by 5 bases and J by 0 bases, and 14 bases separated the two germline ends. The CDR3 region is CASSLWSLSSYNEQFF. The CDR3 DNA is TGTGCCAGTAGTCTGTGGTCCTTGAGCTCCTACAATGAGCAGTTCTTC.

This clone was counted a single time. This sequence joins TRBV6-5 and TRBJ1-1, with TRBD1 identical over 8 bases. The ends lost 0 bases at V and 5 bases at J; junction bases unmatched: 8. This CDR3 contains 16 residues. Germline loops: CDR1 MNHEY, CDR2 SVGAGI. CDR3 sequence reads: CASSYSRTGSLTEAFF. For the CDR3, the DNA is TGTGCCAGCAGTTACTCCCGGACAGGGAGCCTGACTGAAGCTTTCTTT.

The CDR3 reads CAWSVGGLHEQYF. The DNA for the CDR3 is TGTGCCTGGAGTGTTGGGGGGCTCCACGAGCAGTACTTC. The chain is built from TRBV30 and TRBJ2-7; tentatively, D is TRBD1 or TRBD2 (6 bases each). This CDR3 comprises 13 residues. Germline V gene lookup returns CDR1 GTSNPN and CDR2 SVGIG (reference sequence). The V end was cut by 0 bases, the J end by 5 bases, with 11 bases between.

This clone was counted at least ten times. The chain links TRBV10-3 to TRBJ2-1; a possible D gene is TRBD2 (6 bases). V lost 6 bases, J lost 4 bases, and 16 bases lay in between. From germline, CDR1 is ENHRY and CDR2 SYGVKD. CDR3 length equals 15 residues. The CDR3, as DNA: TGTGCCATCAGGCCGGACTATTTTTCGTACAATGAGCAGTTCTTC. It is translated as CAIRPDYFSYNEQFF.

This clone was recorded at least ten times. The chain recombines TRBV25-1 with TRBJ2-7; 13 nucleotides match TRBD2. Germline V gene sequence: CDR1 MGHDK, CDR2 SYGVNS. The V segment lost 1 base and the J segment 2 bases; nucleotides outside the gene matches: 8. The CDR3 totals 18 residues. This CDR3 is CASSESKTSGRNTYEQYF. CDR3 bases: TGTGCCAGCAGTGAATCCAAGACTAGCGGGAGGAATACCTACGAGCAGTACTTC.

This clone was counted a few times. CDR3 residues: CASRRLGLASTYEQYF. DNA of the CDR3: TGTGCCAGCAGACGTCTGGGACTAGCGTCGACCTACGAGCAGTACTTC. V and J are TRBV13 and TRBJ2-7; TRBD2 matches 10 bases. The CDR3 totals 16 residues. J gave up 2 bases and V 6 bases, and 10 bases lay outside the gene matches. Germline V gene sequence: CDR1 PRHDT, CDR2 FYEKMQ (reference sequence).

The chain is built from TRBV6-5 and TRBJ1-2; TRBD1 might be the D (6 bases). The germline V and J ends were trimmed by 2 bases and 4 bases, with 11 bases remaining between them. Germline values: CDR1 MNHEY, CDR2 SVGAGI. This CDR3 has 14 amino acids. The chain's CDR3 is CASSYGGGTYGYTF. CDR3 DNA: TGTGCCAGCAGTTACGGGGGGGGCACCTATGGCTACACCTTC.

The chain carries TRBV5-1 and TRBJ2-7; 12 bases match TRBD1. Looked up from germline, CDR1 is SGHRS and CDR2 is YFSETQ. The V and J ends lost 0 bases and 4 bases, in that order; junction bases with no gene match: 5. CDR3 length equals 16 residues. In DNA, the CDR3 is TGCGCCAGCAGCTTGGCCTGGGACAGGGGGCTTTACGAGCAGTACTTC. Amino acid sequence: CASSLAWDRGLYEQYF.

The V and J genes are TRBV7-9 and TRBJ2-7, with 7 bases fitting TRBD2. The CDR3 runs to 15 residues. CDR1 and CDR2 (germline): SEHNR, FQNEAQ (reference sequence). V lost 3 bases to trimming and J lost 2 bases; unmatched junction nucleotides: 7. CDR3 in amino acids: CASSFTGDYPYEQYF. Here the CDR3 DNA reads TGTGCCAGCAGCTTCACCGGGGACTACCCCTACGAGCAGTACTTC.

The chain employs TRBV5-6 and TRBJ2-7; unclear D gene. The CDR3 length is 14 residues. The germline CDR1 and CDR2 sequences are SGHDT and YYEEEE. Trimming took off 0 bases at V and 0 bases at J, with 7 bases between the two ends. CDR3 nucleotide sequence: TGTGCCAGCAGCTTGGGGATGCGCTCCTACGAGCAGTACTTC. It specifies CASSLGMRSYEQYF.

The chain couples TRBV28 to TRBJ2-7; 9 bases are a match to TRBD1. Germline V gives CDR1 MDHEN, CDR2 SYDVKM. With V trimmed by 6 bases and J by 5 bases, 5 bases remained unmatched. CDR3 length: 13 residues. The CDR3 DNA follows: TGTGCCAGCAGCCAGGACAGGGGCCACGAGCAGTACTTC. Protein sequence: CASSQDRGHEQYF.

The CDR3 loop reads CASSIAVRSNQPQHF. Here the CDR3 DNA reads TGTGCCAGTAGTATAGCGGTGCGGAGCAATCAGCCCCAGCATTTT. This rearrangement joins TRBV19 to TRBJ1-5; D remains unclear. The V gene's germline CDR1 is LNHDA and CDR2 SQIVND (reference sequence). This CDR3 has 15 residues. Trimming removed 1 base from V and 1 base from J, with 8 bases in between. The full variable domain, completed using reference TRBV19 and TRBJ1-5, is DGGITQSPKYLFRKEGQNVTLSCEQNLNHDAMYWYRQDPGQGLRLIYYSQIVNDFQKGDIAEGYSVSREKKESFPLTVTSAQKNPTAFYLCASSIAVRSNQPQHFGDGTRLSIL.

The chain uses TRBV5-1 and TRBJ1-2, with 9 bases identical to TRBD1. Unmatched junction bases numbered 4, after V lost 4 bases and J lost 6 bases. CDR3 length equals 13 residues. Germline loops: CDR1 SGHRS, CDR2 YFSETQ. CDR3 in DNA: TGCGCCAGCAGCGGGGACAGGGAGGATGGCTACACCTTC. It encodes CASSGDREDGYTF.

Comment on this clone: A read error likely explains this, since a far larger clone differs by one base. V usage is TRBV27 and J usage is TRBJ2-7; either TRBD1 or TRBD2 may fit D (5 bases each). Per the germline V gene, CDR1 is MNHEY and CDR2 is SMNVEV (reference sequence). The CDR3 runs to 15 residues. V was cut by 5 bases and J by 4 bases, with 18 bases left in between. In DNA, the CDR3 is TGTGCCAGCAGTGAACAGGAGGCCAGCTCTTACGAGCAGTACTTC. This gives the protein CASSEQEASSYEQYF.